These 14 T cell receptor beta chains share one sample of origin, sequenced in a study of cytomegalovirus exposure and HLA in healthy donors. 60 Vbeta and 13 Jbeta primers were used in PCR. Using immunoSEQ multiplex PCR, the repertoire was profiled, and TCRdb retains in-frame clones only, with some absent. The table has over 100,000 clones, approximately 77% seen once. Sequenced material: PBMCs. The source of these receptors is a woman aged 40 to 49 in good health and CMV-seronegative.

The chain employs TRBV5-1 and TRBJ1-5, with a tentative D call TRBD1 (6 bases). Germline lookup yields CDR1 SGHRS and CDR2 YFSETQ. V dropped 0 bases and J dropped 1 base, with 14 bases sitting between them. There are 17 residues in the CDR3. DNA for the CDR3: TGCGCCAGCAGCTTGGGGTCCGGGGGGCAAAGCAATCAGCCCCAGCATTTT. This sequence encodes CASSLGSGGQSNQPQHF. The complete variable domain, with remaining parts taken from reference TRBV5-1 and TRBJ1-5, reads KAGVTQTPRYLIKTRGQQVTLSCSPISGHRSVSWYQQTPGQGLQFLFEYFSETQRNKGNFPGRFSGRQFSNSRSEMNVSTLELGDSALYLCASSLGSGGQSNQPQHFGDGTRLSIL.

The rearrangement links TRBV7-9 to TRBJ1-1; 7 bases map to TRBD1. The J segment lost 2 bases and the V segment lost 7 bases, leaving 13 bases of the junction unmatched. Germline-derived CDR1 and CDR2 are SEHNR and FQNEAQ (reference sequence). CDR3 length: 16 residues. The CDR3 nucleotides read TGTGCCAGCACCGTGGACAGGATCCGGGGTAACACTGAAGCTTTCTTT. As protein: CASTVDRIRGNTEAFF.

The genes are TRBV7-3 and TRBJ2-2, with D unclear. Germline loops: CDR1 SGHTA, CDR2 FQGTGA. The CDR3 is 15 residues long. Trimming left V 1 base short and J 4 bases short, with 10 bases between. The DNA of the CDR3 is TGTGCCAGCAGCTTAAGTTCTGAGGTCACCGGGGAGCTGTTTTTT. Protein sequence: CASSLSSEVTGELFF.

The genes are TRBV6-5 and TRBJ1-2; D remains unclear. Trimming removed 3 bases at V and 4 bases at J, with 15 bases between. In germline, CDR1 is MNHEY, CDR2 SVGAGI. This CDR3 contains 15 residues. CDR3 amino acids: CASSYGTARPYGYTF. Here the CDR3 DNA reads TGTGCCAGCAGTTATGGAACAGCCCGTCCCTATGGCTACACCTTC.

This clone has a single count. This chain joins TRBV4-2 and TRBJ2-1, with 12 bases fitting TRBD2. The CDR3 is 16 amino acids. Germline lookup yields CDR1 LGHNA and CDR2 YNFKEQ. J was trimmed by 8 bases and V by 4 bases; bases with no gene match: 9. The CDR3 spells CASSPLAGGEGDEQFF. The CDR3 nucleotides read TGTGCCAGCAGCCCGCTAGCGGGGGGGGAGGGGGATGAGCAGTTCTTC.

This chain joins TRBV18 and TRBJ1-2; D gene unclear. Germline CDR1 reads KGHSH; CDR2 reads LQKENI. CDR3 length: 14 residues. The V gene lost 2 bases and the J gene lost 3 bases, with 10 bases spanning the gap. DNA of the CDR3: TGTGCCAGCTCACCAGACGCAGGCTACTATGGCTACACCTTC. Protein sequence: CASSPDAGYYGYTF.

V and J are TRBV30 and TRBJ2-2, with a weak D call TRBD2 (5 bases). V was trimmed by 0 bases and J by 3 bases, leaving 14 bases between them. CDR3 size: 16 residues. Per the germline V gene, CDR1 is GTSNPN and CDR2 is SVGIG (reference sequence). The CDR3 DNA reads TGTGCCTGGAGTGTTCTGAGGGTCCGAGACACCGGGGAGCTGTTTTTT. Amino acids: CAWSVLRVRDTGELFF.

The chain has TRBV7-2 and TRBJ2-1, with D perhaps matching TRBD2 (6 bases). The CDR3 is 15 amino acids. Trimming took off 5 bases at V and 5 bases at J, with 16 bases between the two ends. Germline assignment: CDR1 SGHTA and CDR2 FQGNSA. In DNA, the CDR3 is TGTGCCAGCAGCCGTAGCGGCGCACCCAACAATGAGCAGTTCTTC. This translates into CASSRSGAPNNEQFF.

This clone was observed a handful of times. J is TRBJ1-1 and V is TRBV6-1; perhaps TRBD1 as D (5 bases). V dropped 4 bases and J dropped 6 bases, with 12 bases sitting between them. The CDR3 covers 13 residues. Germline CDR1 MNHNS, CDR2 SASEGT. CDR3 DNA sequence: TGTGCCAGCAGTGCTGCAGGGAAGCCTGAAGCTTTCTTT. Translation gives CASSAAGKPEAFF.

This chain uses TRBV27 with TRBJ2-7, with D tentatively TRBD2 (6 bases). Trimming shortened V by 4 bases and J by 2 bases, and 6 bases separated the two germline ends. The germline V gene encodes CDR1 MNHEY and CDR2 SMNVEV (reference sequence). The CDR3 is 12 residues long. The CDR3 bases are TGTGCCAGCAGTTCGGGAGCCTACGAGCAGTACTTC. Encoded protein: CASSSGAYEQYF.

This chain joins TRBV6-1 and TRBJ1-1; D is unresolved. Germline V gene lookup returns CDR1 MNHNS and CDR2 SASEGT. There are 16 residues in the CDR3. V lost 0 bases and J lost 0, with 11 bases in between. The CDR3 here is CASSEAKEKMNTEAFF. The CDR3 DNA is TGTGCCAGCAGTGAAGCGAAGGAGAAAATGAACACTGAAGCTTTCTTT.

The chain combines TRBV4-2 with TRBJ1-1, with D tentatively TRBD1 (5 bases). The germline V gene encodes CDR1 LGHNA and CDR2 YNFKEQ. V was clipped by 1 base and J by 5 bases, with 8 bases between them. This CDR3 is built from 13 residues. CDR3 protein: CASSQGGATEAFF. CDR3 nucleotide sequence: TGTGCCAGCAGCCAAGGCGGGGCAACTGAAGCTTTCTTT.

The chain is built from TRBV7-9 and TRBJ2-2; possible D gene TRBD2, 5 bases. Germline V gene data show CDR1 as SEHNR and CDR2 as FQNEAQ (reference sequence). CDR3 length: 12 amino acids. V lost 11 bases and J lost 4, with 11 bases in between. The CDR3 spells CAGRGGTGELFF. The CDR3 nucleotides read TGTGCCGGCCGAGGAGGCACCGGGGAGCTGTTTTTT.

J is TRBJ2-1 and V is TRBV19; TRBD2 might be the D (5 bases). This CDR3 comprises 11 residues. Germline CDR1 and CDR2: LNHDA and SQIVND (reference sequence). Trimming removed 5 bases at V and 7 bases at J, with 6 bases between. CDR3 DNA: TGTGCCAGTAGTGAGGGTAATGAGCAGTTCTTC. Translated: CASSEGNEQFF.